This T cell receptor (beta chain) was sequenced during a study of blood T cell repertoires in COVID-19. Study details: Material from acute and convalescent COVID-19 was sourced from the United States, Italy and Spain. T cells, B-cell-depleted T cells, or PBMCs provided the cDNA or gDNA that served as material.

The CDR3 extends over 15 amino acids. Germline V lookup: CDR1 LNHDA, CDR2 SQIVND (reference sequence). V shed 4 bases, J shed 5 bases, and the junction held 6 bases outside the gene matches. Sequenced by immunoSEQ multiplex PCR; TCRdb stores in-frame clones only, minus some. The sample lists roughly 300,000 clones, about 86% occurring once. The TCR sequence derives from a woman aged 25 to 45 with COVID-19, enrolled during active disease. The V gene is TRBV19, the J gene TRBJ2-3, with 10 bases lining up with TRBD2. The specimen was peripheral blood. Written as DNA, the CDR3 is TGTGCCAGTAGTAAAAGCGGGGGGGCCCTAGATACGCAGTATTTT. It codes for CASSKSGGALDTQYF.